This record concerns one T cell receptor (beta chain) sequence. These data originate in a study of blood T cell repertoires in COVID-19. Using immunoSEQ multiplex PCR, the repertoire was profiled, and TCRdb retains in-frame clones only, with some absent. The data show about 130,000 clones, 80% to 90% seen once. The origin of this receptor is a man in his sixties with COVID-19, enrolled during active disease. The sample comprised peripheral blood.

The CDR3 loop is CASSLAGGSSNQPQHF. CDR3 coding DNA: TGTGCCAGCAGCTTAGCTGGGGGGAGCAGCAATCAGCCCCAGCATTTT. The chain recombines TRBV7-8 with TRBJ1-5, with D perhaps TRBD1 (5 bases). The CDR3 totals 16 residues. V shed 0 bases and J shed 1 base, with 10 bases lying between them. Germline loops: CDR1 SGHVS, CDR2 FQNEAQ.